This TCR beta chain was identified in a study of blood T cell repertoires in COVID-19. Germline V gene sequence: CDR1 GTSNPN, CDR2 SVGIG (reference sequence). The CDR3 covers 13 residues. The trim removed 8 bases at V and 2 bases at J, leaving 5 bases unmatched. Assay: immunoSEQ multiplex PCR; the TCRdb copy retains only in-frame clones and omits some. The sample includes 140,000 or so clones, approximately 85% of them seen just once. The chain employs TRBV30 and TRBJ1-1; 10 bases match TRBD1. Sequenced material: peripheral blood. The sequence derives from a man over 45 with acute or convalescent COVID-19. The CDR3 loop is CAGDRGLNTEAFF. For the CDR3, the DNA is TGTGCCGGGGACAGGGGACTTAACACTGAAGCTTTCTTT. Supplemented by reference TRBV30 and TRBJ1-1, the full variable domain reads SQTIHQWPATLVQPVGSPLSLECTVEGTSNPNLYWYRQAAGRGLQLLFYSVGIGQISSEVPQNLSASRPQDRQFILSSKKLLLSDSGFYLCAGDRGLNTEAFFGQGTRLTVV.